One sample yielded the 21 T cell receptor beta chains listed below, sequenced in a study of spatial heterogeneity in lung cancer (dated by TCRdb to the late 2010s). Taken with the paper, the label for time point translates to: sample taken at primary tumor resection. For TCR sequencing, whole RNA was extracted from tumor and nontumor lung tissue, or from cryopreserved PBMC samples, and no cell sorting was done. Libraries were constructed by 5' RACE. Sequencing relied on a NextSeq 500. The raw public reads went through TCRdb reprocessing: fastp at Q25, MiXCR clone calling, in-frame beta chains kept. Records with the same CDR3 protein are collapsed into one entry carrying the most frequent genes and DNA. The sample has 90,000 or so distinct CDR3 sequences on record, roughly 8.7% of them singletons. 6.9% of the sample goes to the ten largest clones. The sample here was PBMCs, taken at surgery. Source of these receptors: a male donor with early-stage non-small cell lung cancer.

This clonotype was picked up many times. This chain joins TRBV2 and TRBJ2-1; 8 bases match TRBD2. The junction had 4 bases not matched to a gene; V was cut back by 5 bases and J by 10 bases. Germline loops: CDR1 SNHLY, CDR2 FYNNEI. This CDR3 comprises 12 residues. CDR3 sequence (DNA): TGTGCCAGCAGTTCGACTAGCGTCGAGCAGTTCTTC. Its translation is CASSSTSVEQFF.

This clonotype was observed many times. The chain carries TRBV29-1 and TRBJ2-7; D is ambiguous. The V gene's germline CDR1 is SQVTM and CDR2 ANQGSEA. The CDR3 loop spans 13 amino acids. Trimming stripped 2 bases from V and 2 bases from J, with 10 bases between. The CDR3 DNA reads as TGCAGCGTTGAATCGGGCTATCCCTACGAGCAGTACTTC. Translated, it gives CSVESGYPYEQYF.

This clonotype has ten or more counts. This chain uses TRBV4-2 with TRBJ2-3; D is possibly TRBD2 (6 bases). Per germline, CDR1 LGHNA and CDR2 YNFKEQ. Trimming removed 1 base at V and 4 bases at J, with 12 bases between. The CDR3 covers 15 residues. DNA of the CDR3: TGTGCCAGCAGCCAAGGCGGTCTAGCGTCAGATACGCAGTATTTT. This encodes CASSQGGLASDTQYF.

The sample holds a few counts of this clonotype. The V call is TRBV20-1, the J call TRBJ2-7; 8 bases are a match to TRBD2. The junction had 13 bases not matched to a gene; V was cut back by 0 bases and J by 3 bases. CDR3 length: 17 amino acids. The germline gives CDR1 DFQATT, CDR2 SNEGSKA (reference sequence). The CDR3 loop is CSARDRVSGTRVYEQYF. CDR3 in DNA: TGCAGTGCTAGAGATAGGGTTAGCGGGACTAGGGTCTACGAGCAGTACTTC.

This clonotype has just a few counts. The V call is TRBV12-3 or TRBV12-4, the J call TRBJ2-1; D is perhaps TRBD1 (6 bases). The V end lost 4 bases, the J end lost 1 base, and 11 bases lay between the germline ends. This CDR3 comprises 15 residues. The CDR3 coding sequence is TGTGCCAGCAGTTGGGACCAGGGGTCCTACAATGAGCAGTTCTTC. Its translation: CASSWDQGSYNEQFF.

In its sample, this clonotype was seen many times. The chain recombines TRBV6-6 with TRBJ2-3; 7 bases match TRBD1. Germline CDR1 and CDR2: MNHNY and SVGAGI (reference sequence). V gave up 5 bases and J gave up 1 base; unmatched junction bases: 6. The CDR3 length is 15 residues. CDR3 sequence (DNA): TGTGCCAGCAGTCTCCAGGGGGATGGCACAGATACGCAGTATTTT. Its protein product is CASSLQGDGTDTQYF.

This clonotype was recorded at least ten times. The chain is built from TRBV28 and TRBJ1-5; 7 nucleotides align to TRBD1. This CDR3 contains 14 residues. Per germline, CDR1 MDHEN and CDR2 SYDVKM. The V and J ends lost 7 bases and 3 bases, in that order; junction bases with no gene match: 6. The CDR3 reads CASIGGGFNQPQHF. CDR3 DNA: TGTGCCAGCATCGGAGGGGGCTTCAATCAGCCCCAGCATTTT.

This clonotype was found many times. The chain combines TRBV10-3 with TRBJ2-3; D ambiguous. This CDR3 comprises 14 residues. Germline lookup yields CDR1 ENHRY and CDR2 SYGVKD. Trimming removed 4 bases from V and 2 bases from J, with 10 bases in between. The CDR3, as DNA: TGTGCCATCAGTGCTTCTTTGGACACAGATACGCAGTATTTT. It specifies CAISASLDTDTQYF.

The table lists this clonotype with many counts. The rearrangement joins TRBV6-2 or TRBV6-3 to TRBJ1-2; D is perhaps TRBD1 (5 bases). The CDR3 is 12 residues long. Germline assignment: CDR1 MNHEY and CDR2 SVGEGT. V lost 5 bases to trimming and J lost 5 bases, with 9 bases between them. The CDR3 region has the DNA TGTGCCAGCAGTAGGACATCTTATGGCTACACCTTC. Translating it yields CASSRTSYGYTF.

The chain joins TRBV2 to TRBJ1-1, with D maybe TRBD1 (5 bases). V was trimmed by 7 bases and J by 1 base, leaving 10 bases between them. CDR1 is SNHLY, CDR2 FYNNEI, per germline. CDR3 size: 13 residues. The CDR3 coding sequence is TGTGCCAGCAAGAGGGGCTCGAACACTGAAGCTTTCTTT. This encodes CASKRGSNTEAFF.

This clonotype came up a few times. J is TRBJ2-1 and V is TRBV28; D is unclear. The germline V and J ends were trimmed by 7 bases and 4 bases, with 8 bases remaining between them. Germline values: CDR1 MDHEN, CDR2 SYDVKM. This CDR3 is 12 amino acids long. This CDR3 reads CASNEEYNEQFF. CDR3 bases: TGTGCCAGCAACGAGGAATACAATGAGCAGTTCTTC.

This clonotype was observed at least ten times. In nucleotides, the CDR3 is TGTGCCAGCAGCTTAGTCAGGGGCGACTATGGCTACACCTTC. It encodes CASSLVRGDYGYTF. This chain uses TRBV7-2 with TRBJ1-2, with a possible D match to TRBD1 (6 bases). The germline V and J ends were trimmed by 1 base and 3 bases, with 9 bases remaining between them. Per germline, CDR1 SGHTA and CDR2 FQGNSA. This CDR3 comprises 14 residues.

This chain uses TRBV6-6 with TRBJ2-2, with unresolved D. Germline lookup yields CDR1 MNHNY and CDR2 SVGAGI (reference sequence). The CDR3 sequence is 12 residues long. The ends were cut back, 8 bases at V and 3 bases at J, with 7 bases in the middle. CDR3 DNA: TGTGCCAGCCGACCCGACACCGGGGAGCTGTTTTTT. Protein product: CASRPDTGELFF.

This clonotype was seen many times. This chain links TRBV29-1 with TRBJ2-1, with 8 bases matching TRBD2. CDR1 and CDR2 from the germline V gene are SQVTM and ANQGSEA. V trimming: 2 bases; J trimming: 1 base; junction bases outside the gene matches: 1. The CDR3 totals 14 residues. DNA of the CDR3: TGCAGCGTTGAATTAGCGGGGTCCTACAATGAGCAGTTCTTC. It codes for CSVELAGSYNEQFF.

The table lists this clonotype with many counts. The junction does not match germline at one end; this may be a read error. This chain connects TRBV12-3 or TRBV12-4 to TRBJ1-1; D is unclear. The length of the CDR3 is 13 residues. CDR3 nucleotide sequence: TGTGCCAGCAGCTTAGGAGGGAACACTGAAGCTTTCTTT. Protein sequence: CASSLGGNTEAFF.

The chain has TRBV29-1 and TRBJ2-1, with D uncertain. In germline, CDR1 is SQVTM, CDR2 ANQGSEA. V lost 7 bases and J lost 0, with 10 bases in between. The CDR3 consists of 13 residues. For the CDR3, the DNA is TGCAGCGGAGACATAAGCTCCTACAATGAGCAGTTCTTC. This codes for CSGDISSYNEQFF.

Details on this clonotype: A single base separates this from a much larger clone, so it may be a read error. V gene TRBV6-1 combines with J gene TRBJ1-6; no reliable D call. This CDR3 comprises 14 residues. Per germline, CDR1 MNHNS and CDR2 SASEGT. Between the trimmed V and J ends, which lost 1 base and 17 bases, there was a span of 18 bases. The CDR3 protein is CASSEVGREAAFHF. DNA for the CDR3: TGTGCCAGCAGTGAAGTAGGTCGAGAGGCAGCCTTCCACTTT.

This clonotype has just one count. V gene TRBV24-1 combines with J gene TRBJ1-2; TRBD1 matches at 11 bases. The length of the CDR3 is 17 residues. The V segment lost 4 bases and the J segment 1 base; nucleotides outside the gene matches: 7. Germline lookup yields CDR1 KGHDR and CDR2 SFDVKD. CDR3 DNA sequence: TGTGCCACCAGTGACCGAGGACAGGGGGCGAGTAACTATGGCTACACCTTC. Amino acid sequence: CATSDRGQGASNYGYTF.

This clonotype was counted at least ten times. The V call is TRBV28, the J call TRBJ2-5, with a tentative D call TRBD2 (6 bases). CDR1 is MDHEN, CDR2 SYDVKM, per germline. V was pared by 7 bases and J by 2 bases, with 11 bases between. This CDR3 is built from 13 residues. CDR3 amino acids: CASTYSGQETQYF. DNA for the CDR3: TGTGCCAGCACCTATAGCGGACAAGAGACCCAGTACTTC.

This clonotype was seen only a few times. The chain links TRBV24-1 to TRBJ2-4; weak D call: TRBD2 (5 bases). V was pared by 2 bases and J by 3 bases, with 10 bases between. Looked up from germline, CDR1 is KGHDR and CDR2 is SFDVKD. The CDR3 is 15 residues long. CDR3 sequence (DNA): TGTGCCACCAGTGATTGGGAGCGCCTCAAAAACATTCAGTACTTC. Its translation is CATSDWERLKNIQYF.

As to this clonotype: A much larger clone is a single base away; this may be a read error. The rearrangement links TRBV19 to TRBJ2-7, with D perhaps being TRBD1 or TRBD2 (5 bases each). The CDR3 loop spans 13 amino acids. Germline-derived CDR1 and CDR2 are LNHDA and SQIVND (reference sequence). The CDR3 DNA is TGTGCCGGTAGTATCCGGGACGGATACGAGCAGTACTTC. Translated, it gives CAGSIRDGYEQYF.